Below, one T cell receptor beta chain is given with its context. Its antigen is undetermined. This sample is part of a study of blood T cells in healthy people across ages. Then a second PCR, running about 6 to 12 cycles, was carried out with a sample-barcoded 5' primer and a J-beta primer mix. The template-switch adaptor, which had 12 random nucleotides, put a tag on each cDNA molecule. One entry per CDR3 protein results from TCRdb running MiXCR on the 5' RACE reads. The data show fewer than 2,000,000 distinct CDR3 sequences, about 31% seen once. Overall study results and limits: The study found TCR beta diversity correlated strongly with naive T cell percentage.

Germline loops: CDR1 SGHTA, CDR2 FQGNSA. V lost 4 bases to trimming and J lost 0 bases, with 15 bases between them. This CDR3 spans 16 amino acids. The sequenced sample consisted of blood. The chain carries TRBV7-2 and TRBJ1-2; no clear D. The source of this sequence is a woman aged 30 to 39 in good health. As DNA, the CDR3 is TGTGCCAGCAGCTGGAGCAGTGCCCAATCTAACTATGGCTACACCTTC. It codes for CASSWSSAQSNYGYTF.